This T cell receptor (beta chain) was retrieved from a study of response to subunit inactivated influenza vaccine. Regarding the study as a whole: The authors proposed limited new T cell recruitment per seasonal influenza vaccination.

TCRdb independently ran MiXCR on the RT-PCR reads; one entry per CDR3 protein. The sample holds 250,000 to 350,000 distinct CDR3 sequences; about 20% are singletons and the top ten take around 10%. The germline V and J ends were trimmed by 8 bases and 7 bases, with 15 bases remaining between them. The CDR3 sequence is 14 residues long. Per the germline V gene, CDR1 is MNHEY and CDR2 is SMNVEV (reference sequence). This clonotype has a handful of counts. No antigen is known for it. This receptor was identified in a man aged 50 to 69 who received an inactivated influenza vaccine. Sequences were derived from PBMCs from blood, sampled approximately 20 months after vaccination. This chain connects TRBV27 to TRBJ1-6, with D possibly being TRBD1 (5 bases). CDR3 sequence: CASGRGFGNSPLHF. The CDR3 region has the DNA TGTGCCAGCGGTCGGGGCTTCGGGAATTCACCCCTCCACTTT.